These 18 T cell receptor beta chains were all obtained from the same sample, sequenced in a study of cytomegalovirus exposure and HLA in healthy donors. A multiplex PCR was run with 60 Vbeta primers and 13 Jbeta primers. Sequenced by immunoSEQ multiplex PCR; TCRdb stores in-frame clones only, minus some. The sample lists around 180,000 clones, roughly 80% occurring once. The sample consisted of PBMCs. These receptors came from a boy between 5 and 17 years old in good health and CMV-seronegative.

This chain connects TRBV5-1 to TRBJ2-3, with TRBD2 identical over 9 bases. V gave up 0 bases and J gave up 2 bases; unmatched junction bases: 4. The CDR3 covers 16 residues. CDR1 and CDR2 from the germline V gene are SGHRS and YFSETQ. CDR3 bases: TGCGCCAGCAGCTTGGCGCTAGCGGGGATCACAGATACGCAGTATTTT. It yields the protein CASSLALAGITDTQYF.

This clone has a handful of counts. The chain carries TRBV18 and TRBJ1-2; possibly TRBD1 for D (6 bases). The germline CDR1 and CDR2 sequences are KGHSH and LQKENI. The CDR3 totals 15 residues. V dropped 3 bases and J dropped 2 bases, with 13 bases sitting between them. The CDR3 sequence: CASSPTGQINYGYTF. DNA of the CDR3: TGTGCCAGCTCACCCACCGGACAGATCAACTATGGCTACACCTTC.

The rearrangement links TRBV30 to TRBJ2-7, with 7 bases identical to TRBD2. The CDR3 loop spans 12 amino acids. The germline CDR1 and CDR2 sequences are GTSNPN and SVGIG (reference sequence). J lost 5 bases, V lost 5 bases, and 6 bases had no gene match. CDR3 nucleotides: TGTGCCTGGGCCGTGGCGGGAGACGAGCAGTACTTC. As protein: CAWAVAGDEQYF. Variable domain in full (rest from reference TRBV30 and TRBJ2-7): SQTIHQWPATLVQPVGSPLSLECTVEGTSNPNLYWYRQAAGRGLQLLFYSVGIGQISSEVPQNLSASRPQDRQFILSSKKLLLSDSGFYLCAWAVAGDEQYFGPGTRLTVT.

The genes are TRBV19 and TRBJ1-5, with 7 positions matching TRBD1. The CDR3 contains 13 residues. The junction had 3 bases not matched to a gene; V was cut back by 4 bases and J by 6 bases. Germline CDR1 and CDR2: LNHDA and SQIVND (reference sequence). The chain's CDR3 is CASSTDRVQPQHF. CDR3 bases: TGTGCCAGTAGTACCGACAGGGTTCAGCCCCAGCATTTT.

The J gene is TRBJ2-1, the V gene TRBV25-1; 7 bases are a match to TRBD1. Germline V gene lookup returns CDR1 MGHDK and CDR2 SYGVNS. This CDR3 is built from 14 residues. V dropped 4 bases and J dropped 7; count of bases not matched to a gene: 7. The CDR3 DNA reads TGTGCCAGCAGTGGGCCCTCGGGACAGAATGAGCAGTTCTTC. Translated, it gives CASSGPSGQNEQFF.

As concerns this clone: At one end the junction does not follow the germline gene, possibly because of a read error. The chain couples TRBV7-9 to TRBJ2-7; a weak D match, TRBD1 (6 bases). CDR1 is SEHNR and CDR2 is FQNEAQ in the germline V gene (reference sequence). The CDR3 is 14 residues long. This CDR3 reads CSSSPPKGAYEQYF. CDR3 nucleotide sequence: TGTTCCAGCAGCCCCCCAAAGGGGGCCTACGAGCAGTACTTC.

The chain links TRBV9 to TRBJ2-7; tentatively, D is TRBD2 (6 bases). This CDR3 has 13 residues. The V gene lost 4 bases and the J gene lost 3 bases, with 11 bases spanning the gap. Germline lookup yields CDR1 SGDLS and CDR2 YYNGEE. This CDR3 is CASSPGGLYEQYF. The CDR3, as DNA: TGTGCCAGCAGCCCCGGGGGTCTCTACGAGCAGTACTTC.

The chain combines TRBV4-2 with TRBJ2-1, with 11 bases aligning to TRBD2. The trim removed 2 bases at V and 5 bases at J, leaving 2 bases unmatched. Germline values: CDR1 LGHNA, CDR2 YNFKEQ. CDR3 size: 15 residues. The CDR3 region has the DNA TGTGCCAGCAGCCAAACGGGACTAGCGGACAATGAGCAGTTCTTC. Residues: CASSQTGLADNEQFF.

The chain employs TRBV9 and TRBJ1-2; perhaps TRBD1 as D (6 bases). The germline V gene encodes CDR1 SGDLS and CDR2 YYNGEE. This CDR3 spans 16 amino acids. V lost 4 bases, J lost 2 bases, and 18 bases lay in between. The CDR3 nucleotides read TGTGCCAGCAGCCCGACAGGAGCTAATGTAAACTATGGCTACACCTTC. Protein product: CASSPTGANVNYGYTF.

This clone has only one observation. The chain recombines TRBV5-1 with TRBJ2-4; 13 bases agree with TRBD2. The CDR3 length is 16 residues. Germline CDR1 and CDR2: SGHRS and YFSETQ. J gave up 5 bases and V 4 bases, and 6 bases lay outside the gene matches. CDR3 sequence (DNA): TGCGCCAGCAGCCCGGGACTAGCGGGGAGTCAAAACATTCAGTACTTC. Translated: CASSPGLAGSQNIQYF.

The genes are TRBV5-8 and TRBJ2-7; the match to TRBD2 covers 7 bases. The CDR3 length is 14 residues. V lost 2 bases and J lost 6; bases outside the gene matches: 8. Germline V gene sequence: CDR1 SGHTS, CDR2 YDEGEE. The DNA for the CDR3 is TGTGCCAGCAGCTTCTGGAGCGGGATTGGCGAGCAGTACTTC. The encoded protein is CASSFWSGIGEQYF.

The V call is TRBV6-6, the J call TRBJ2-1, with TRBD1 matching 7 bases. Germline-derived CDR1 and CDR2 are MNHNY and SVGAGI (reference sequence). V dropped 4 bases and J dropped 6; count of bases not matched to a gene: 6. The CDR3 contains 14 residues. CDR3 region: CASSSRQGGNEQFF. The CDR3 region has the DNA TGTGCCAGCAGTTCGCGACAGGGTGGCAATGAGCAGTTCTTC.

The V call is TRBV23-1, the J call TRBJ1-2, with TRBD1 as a possible D gene (5 bases). TRBV23-1 is recorded as an ORF, its role being uncertain. The CDR3 has 18 amino acids. V lost 0 bases, J lost 3 bases, and 20 bases lay in between. The CDR3 loop is CASSQSRKGYDLDYGYTF. Written as DNA, the CDR3 is TGCGCCAGCAGTCAATCGAGGAAGGGGTATGATTTGGACTATGGCTACACCTTC.

The J gene is TRBJ2-7, the V gene TRBV5-4, with 9 bases identical to TRBD2. CDR1 and CDR2 from the germline V gene are SGHNT and YYREEE (reference sequence). CDR3 length: 15 amino acids. J was trimmed by 2 bases and V by 4 bases; bases with no gene match: 7. The CDR3 region is CASSVLAGPAYEQYF. DNA for the CDR3: TGTGCCAGCAGCGTCCTAGCGGGACCGGCCTACGAGCAGTACTTC.

V and J are TRBV5-1 and TRBJ2-3; 8 positions agree with TRBD2. Germline values: CDR1 SGHRS, CDR2 YFSETQ. CDR3 length: 18 residues. The V segment lost 4 bases and the J segment 1 base; nucleotides outside the gene matches: 14. The CDR3 DNA reads TGCGCCAGCAGCGGCACCTCCGGGGGGGGAGTCGGCACAGATACGCAGTATTTT. Protein product: CASSGTSGGGVGTDTQYF.

V is TRBV7-8 and J is TRBJ2-3; TRBD2 agrees at 10 bases. The CDR3 contains 14 residues. The trim removed 6 bases at V and 5 bases at J, leaving 5 bases unmatched. Germline V CDR1 and CDR2: SGHVS, FQNEAQ. DNA for the CDR3: TGTGCCAGCAGGAAGCTAGCGGGGGAAGATACGCAGTATTTT. This sequence encodes CASRKLAGEDTQYF.

This clone was recorded only once. The rearrangement links TRBV23-1 to TRBJ1-1, with D unclear. TRBV23-1 is placed among ORFs of uncertain function. The CDR3 contains 15 residues. Trimming took 1 base from V and 10 from J, leaving 19 bases between them. The CDR3 sequence: CASSQYATRSWRAFF. CDR3 sequence (DNA): TGCGCCAGCAGTCAATATGCCACCCGGAGTTGGAGAGCTTTCTTT.

The chain has TRBV28 and TRBJ2-1, with TRBD1 matching over 10 bases. The CDR3 is 16 amino acids. From germline, CDR1 is MDHEN and CDR2 SYDVKM. With 6 bases clipped from V and 6 bases from J, the junction kept 11 bases outside the gene matches. The CDR3 DNA follows: TGTGCCAGCAGGAAATCCGGGACAGGGGAGGGCAATGAGCAGTTCTTC. The encoded protein is CASRKSGTGEGNEQFF.